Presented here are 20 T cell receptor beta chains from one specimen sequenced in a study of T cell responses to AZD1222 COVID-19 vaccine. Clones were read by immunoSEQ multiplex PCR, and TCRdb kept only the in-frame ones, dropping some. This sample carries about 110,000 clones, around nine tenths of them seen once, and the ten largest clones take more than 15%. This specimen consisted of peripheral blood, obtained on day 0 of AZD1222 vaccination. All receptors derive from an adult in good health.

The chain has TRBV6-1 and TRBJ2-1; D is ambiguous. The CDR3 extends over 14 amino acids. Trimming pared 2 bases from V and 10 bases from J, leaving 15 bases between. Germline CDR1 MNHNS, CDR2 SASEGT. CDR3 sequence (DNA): TGTGCCAGCAGTGAAACGGTCCTTCAGGAGGAGCAGTTCTTC. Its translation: CASSETVLQEEQFF.

Here the CDR3 DNA reads TGTGCCACCAGTGATTTCTGGCGGGGAGGCGGGGAGCTGTTTTTT. Translation gives CATSDFWRGGGELFF. The rearrangement links TRBV24-1 to TRBJ2-2; possibly TRBD2 for D (6 bases). This CDR3 contains 15 residues. V dropped 1 base and J dropped 7 bases, with 12 bases sitting between them. Germline values: CDR1 KGHDR, CDR2 SFDVKD.

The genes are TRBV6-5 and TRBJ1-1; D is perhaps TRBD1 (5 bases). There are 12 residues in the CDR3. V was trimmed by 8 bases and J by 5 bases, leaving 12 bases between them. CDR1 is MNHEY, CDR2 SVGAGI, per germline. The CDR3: CASEEGPTEAFF. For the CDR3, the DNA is TGTGCCAGCGAGGAGGGGCCGACTGAAGCTTTCTTT.

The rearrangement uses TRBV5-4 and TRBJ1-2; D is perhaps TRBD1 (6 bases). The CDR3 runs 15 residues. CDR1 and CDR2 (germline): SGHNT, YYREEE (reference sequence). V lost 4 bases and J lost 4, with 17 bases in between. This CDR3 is CASSVGQSSPYGYTF. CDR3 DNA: TGTGCCAGCAGCGTTGGACAGTCGTCCCCCTATGGCTACACCTTC.

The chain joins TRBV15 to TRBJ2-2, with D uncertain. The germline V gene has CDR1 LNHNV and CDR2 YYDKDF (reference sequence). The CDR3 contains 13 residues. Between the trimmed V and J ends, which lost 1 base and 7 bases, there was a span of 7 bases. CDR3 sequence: CATSRGRGGELFF. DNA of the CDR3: TGTGCCACCAGCAGAGGGAGAGGCGGGGAGCTGTTTTTT.

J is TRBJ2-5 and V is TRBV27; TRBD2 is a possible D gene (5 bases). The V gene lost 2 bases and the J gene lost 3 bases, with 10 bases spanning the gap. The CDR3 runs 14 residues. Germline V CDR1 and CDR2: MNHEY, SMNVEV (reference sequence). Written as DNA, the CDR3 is TGTGCCAGCAGTTTAGGGCTAGCTAAAGAGACCCAGTACTTC. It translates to CASSLGLAKETQYF.

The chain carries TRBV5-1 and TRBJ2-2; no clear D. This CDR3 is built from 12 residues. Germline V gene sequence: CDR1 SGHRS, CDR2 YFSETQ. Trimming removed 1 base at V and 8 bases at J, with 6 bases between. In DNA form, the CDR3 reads TGCGCCAGCAGCTTGTTAGGTGGGGAGCTGTTTTTT. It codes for CASSLLGGELFF.

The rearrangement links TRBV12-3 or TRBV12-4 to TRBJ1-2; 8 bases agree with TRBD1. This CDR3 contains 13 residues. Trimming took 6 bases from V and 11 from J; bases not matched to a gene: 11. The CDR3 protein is CASRRPGQGIYTF. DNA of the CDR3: TGTGCCAGCAGACGCCCCGGACAGGGTATTTACACCTTC.

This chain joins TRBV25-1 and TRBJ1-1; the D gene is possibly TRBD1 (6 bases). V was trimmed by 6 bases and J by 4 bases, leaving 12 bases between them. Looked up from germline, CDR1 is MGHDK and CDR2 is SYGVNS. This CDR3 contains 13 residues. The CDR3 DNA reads TGTGCCAGCAGGGGGACATTGAGCACTGAAGCTTTCTTT. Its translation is CASRGTLSTEAFF.

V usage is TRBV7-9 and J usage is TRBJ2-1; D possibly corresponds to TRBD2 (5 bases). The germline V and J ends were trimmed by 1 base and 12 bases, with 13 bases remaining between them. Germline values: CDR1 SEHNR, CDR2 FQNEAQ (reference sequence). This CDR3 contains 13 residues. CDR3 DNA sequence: TGTGCCAGCAGCTTAGAGGGCCGGGCGGGGCAGTTCTTC. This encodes CASSLEGRAGQFF.

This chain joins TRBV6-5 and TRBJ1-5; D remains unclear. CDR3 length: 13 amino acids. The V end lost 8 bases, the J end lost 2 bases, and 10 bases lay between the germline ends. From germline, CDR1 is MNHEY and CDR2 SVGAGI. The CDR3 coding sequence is TGTGCCAGCCGGGTCGTCGGCAATCAGCCCCAGCATTTT. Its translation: CASRVVGNQPQHF.

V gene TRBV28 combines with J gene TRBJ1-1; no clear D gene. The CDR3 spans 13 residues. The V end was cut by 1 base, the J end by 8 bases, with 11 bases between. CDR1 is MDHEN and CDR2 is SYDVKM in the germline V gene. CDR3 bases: TGTGCCAGCAGTTTATTCGGGCGTTGGGAAGCTTTCTTT. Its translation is CASSLFGRWEAFF.

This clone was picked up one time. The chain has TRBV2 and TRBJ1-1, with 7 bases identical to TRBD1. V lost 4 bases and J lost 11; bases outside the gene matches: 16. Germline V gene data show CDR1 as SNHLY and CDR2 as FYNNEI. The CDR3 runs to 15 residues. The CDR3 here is CASSVGFRTGNRAFF. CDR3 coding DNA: TGTGCCAGCAGTGTAGGATTCAGGACAGGTAATAGGGCTTTCTTT.

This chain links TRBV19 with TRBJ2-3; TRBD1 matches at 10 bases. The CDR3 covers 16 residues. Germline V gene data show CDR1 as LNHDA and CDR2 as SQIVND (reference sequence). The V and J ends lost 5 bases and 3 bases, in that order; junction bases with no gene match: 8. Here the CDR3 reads CASSADRGMGTDTQYF. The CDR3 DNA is TGTGCCAGTAGTGCGGACAGGGGGATGGGGACAGATACGCAGTATTTT.

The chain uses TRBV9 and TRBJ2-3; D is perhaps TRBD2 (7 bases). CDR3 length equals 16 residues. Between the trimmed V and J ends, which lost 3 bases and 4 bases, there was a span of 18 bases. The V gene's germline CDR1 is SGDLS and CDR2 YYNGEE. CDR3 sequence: CASSAFGGPAADTQYF. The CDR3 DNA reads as TGTGCCAGCAGCGCCTTCGGGGGGCCGGCCGCAGATACGCAGTATTTT.

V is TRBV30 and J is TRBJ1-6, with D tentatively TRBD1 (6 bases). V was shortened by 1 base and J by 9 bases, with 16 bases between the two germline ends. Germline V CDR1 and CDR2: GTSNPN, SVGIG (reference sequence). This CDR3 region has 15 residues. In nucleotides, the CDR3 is TGTGCCTGGAGTGCCAAACAGGGCGGGAGTTCACCCCTCCACTTT. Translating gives CAWSAKQGGSSPLHF.

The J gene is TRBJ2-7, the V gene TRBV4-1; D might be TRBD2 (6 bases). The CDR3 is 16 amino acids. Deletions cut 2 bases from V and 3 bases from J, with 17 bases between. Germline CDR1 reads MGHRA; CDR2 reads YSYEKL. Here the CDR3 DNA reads TGCGCCAGCAGCCAATGGATCCGGGAGAGGAACTACGAGCAGTACGTC. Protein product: CASSQWIRERNYEQYV.

The CDR3 reads CASSYALGGYTF. DNA of the CDR3: TGTGCCAGCAGTTACGCTCTAGGTGGCTACACCTTC. The chain combines TRBV6-5 with TRBJ1-2, with no clear D. V was trimmed by 2 bases and J by 7 bases, leaving 8 bases between them. CDR3 size: 12 residues. CDR1 MNHEY and CDR2 SVGAGI come from the germline V gene.

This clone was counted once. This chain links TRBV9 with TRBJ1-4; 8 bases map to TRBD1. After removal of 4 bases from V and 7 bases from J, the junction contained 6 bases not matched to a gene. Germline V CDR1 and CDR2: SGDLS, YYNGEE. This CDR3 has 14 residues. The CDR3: CASSTQGAGEKLFF. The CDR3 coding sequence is TGTGCCAGCAGCACCCAGGGGGCGGGTGAAAAACTGTTTTTT. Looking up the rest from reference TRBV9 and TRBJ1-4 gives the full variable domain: DSGVTQTPKHLITATGQRVTLRCSPRSGDLSVYWYQQSLDQGLQFLIQYYNGEERAKGNILERFSAQQFPDLHSELNLSSLELGDSALYFCASSTQGAGEKLFFGSGTQLSVL.

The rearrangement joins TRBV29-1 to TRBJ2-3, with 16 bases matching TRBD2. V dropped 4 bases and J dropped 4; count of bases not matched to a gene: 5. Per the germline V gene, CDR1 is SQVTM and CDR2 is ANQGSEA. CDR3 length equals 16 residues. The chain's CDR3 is CSVAGGLAGGADTQYF. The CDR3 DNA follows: TGCAGCGTTGCCGGGGGACTAGCGGGAGGGGCAGATACGCAGTATTTT.